This TCR beta chain stems from a study of a mutant IDH1 vaccine in newly diagnosed glioma. For the study at large: Eight vaccinations reached patients in weeks 1, 3, 5, 7, 11, 15, 19 and 23. Treated patients, about 60% male and around 40% female, averaged about 40 years of age. Earlier therapy was either radiotherapy, temozolomide, or both, and most got both. Findings and limits, study-wide: Apparently unrelated to pseudoprogression were changes in the top peripheral T cell clonotypes.

As for this clone: The target antigen is unknown.

Here immunoSEQ multiplex PCR was the method, and the copy in TCRdb shows in-frame clones only, minus some. The repertoire has about 82,000 clones, 65% to 90% of them found once; the top ten carry approximately 2%. The ends were cut back, 4 bases at V and 8 bases at J, with 15 bases in the middle. This CDR3 has 13 residues. CDR1 is SGHRS and CDR2 is YFSETQ in the germline V gene. The sample's time point: week 23, last vaccination. Vaccination comprised doses that each held 300 ug of mutant IDH1 20-mer peptide, plus topical imiquimod. The TCR was taken from a man aged 25-45 years with glioma. Some clones in this sample may be carry-over from other donors' samples. The rearrangement joins TRBV5-1 to TRBJ1-2; D gene uncertain. The sequencing used PBMCs, collected from a glioma patient whose treatment included an IDH1 peptide vaccine. DNA for the CDR3: TGCGCCAGCAGCCCTGGACGGCTAGGCGGCTACACCTTC. The encoded protein is CASSPGRLGGYTF. The full variable domain, rest sourced from reference TRBV5-1 and TRBJ1-2, is KAGVTQTPRYLIKTRGQQVTLSCSPISGHRSVSWYQQTPGQGLQFLFEYFSETQRNKGNFPGRFSGRQFSNSRSEMNVSTLELGDSALYLCASSPGRLGGYTFGSGTRLTVV.